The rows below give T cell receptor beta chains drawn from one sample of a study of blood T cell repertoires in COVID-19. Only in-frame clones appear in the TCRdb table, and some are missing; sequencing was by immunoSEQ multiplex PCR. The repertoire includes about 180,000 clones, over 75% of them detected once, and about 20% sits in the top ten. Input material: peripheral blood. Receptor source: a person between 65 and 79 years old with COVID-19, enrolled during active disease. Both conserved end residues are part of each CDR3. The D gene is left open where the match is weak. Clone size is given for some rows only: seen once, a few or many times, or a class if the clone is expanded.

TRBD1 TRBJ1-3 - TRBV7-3 TGTGCCAGCAGCGTAGTCGGGACAGGGTCTGGAAACACCATATATTTT CASSVVGTGSGNTIYF
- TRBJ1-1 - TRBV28 TGTGCCAGCAACGCCCCCCGGGATCCTGAAGCTTTCTTT CASNAPRDPEAFF
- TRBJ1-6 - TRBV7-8 TGTGCCAGCAGCTTTGGAACAGCCGGCAGTAATTCACCCCTCCACTTT CASSFGTAGSNSPLHF
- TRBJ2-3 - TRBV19 TGTGCCAGTAGTGCTGACCGGGACTCAGCTGGCGCAGATACGCAGTATTTT CASSADRDSAGADTQYF
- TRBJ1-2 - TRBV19 TGTGCCAGCAACTACCTCTATGGCTACACCTTC CASNYLYGYTF
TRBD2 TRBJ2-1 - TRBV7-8 TGTGCCAGCAGCTCCCCTAGCGGGAGGGCTCTTGAGCAGTTCTTC CASSSPSGRALEQFF
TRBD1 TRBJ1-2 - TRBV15 TGTGCCACCAGCAGCGGGACTACGGGACAGGGAAAGCGAGGCTACACCTTC CATSSGTTGQGKRGYTF
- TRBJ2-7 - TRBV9 TGTGCCAGCAGCGTAGGAGAGAGTCCCTATTACGACGAGCAGTACTTC CASSVGESPYYDEQYF
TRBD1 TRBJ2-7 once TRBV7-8 TGTGCCAGCAGCACCACGCCCGGGACAGGAACCTACGAGCAGTACTTC CASSTTPGTGTYEQYF
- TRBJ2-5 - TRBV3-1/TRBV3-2 TGTGCCAGCAGCCAAGGCGTACAGACCCAGTACTTC CASSQGVQTQYF
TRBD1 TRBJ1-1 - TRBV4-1 TGCGCCAGCAGCCCAGGGGGTAAGGGATTGAACACTGAAGCTTTCTTT CASSPGGKGLNTEAFF
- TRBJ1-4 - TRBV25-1 TGTGCCAGCAGTGCCCGGGGTTCTCCGAATGAAAAACTGTTTTTT CASSARGSPNEKLFF
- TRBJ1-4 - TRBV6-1 TGTGCCAGCAGTGATCTCCGCCTGGCCCCTTCAACTAATGAAAAACTGTTTTTT CASSDLRLAPSTNEKLFF
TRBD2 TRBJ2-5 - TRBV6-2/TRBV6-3 TGTGCCAGCAGCAAAATCCCGGGACTAGACACCCAATGGGAGGAGACCCAGTACTTC CASSKIPGLDTQWEETQYF
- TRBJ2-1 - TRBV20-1 TGCAGTGCTAGATCAGGGGTTGAGCAGTTCTTC CSARSGVEQFF
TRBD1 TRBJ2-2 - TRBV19 TGTGCCAGTAGTACGACAGGGGGCAGATCGAGAACCGGGGAGCTGTTTTTT CASSTTGGRSRTGELFF
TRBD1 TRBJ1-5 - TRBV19 TGTGCCAGTAGTATAGTGACAGGGTACGATCAGCCCCAGCATTTT CASSIVTGYDQPQHF
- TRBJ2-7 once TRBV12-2 TGTGCAAGTCGCTTAGTGCTAGCGGGGGGGCCCACCTACGAGCAGTACTTC CASRLVLAGGPTYEQYF
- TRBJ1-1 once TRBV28 TGTGCCAGCAGTTTAGGACAGATCATGAACACTGAAGCTTTCTTT CASSLGQIMNTEAFF
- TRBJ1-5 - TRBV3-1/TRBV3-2 TGTGCCAGCAGCCTCGGTTCCGGAGGCAATCAGCCCCAGCATTTT CASSLGSGGNQPQHF
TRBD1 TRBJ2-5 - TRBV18 TGTGCCAGCTCACTGGACAGGCAAGAGACCCAGTACTTC CASSLDRQETQYF
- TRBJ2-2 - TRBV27 TGTGCCAGCAGTCGTGTCAGTGGCGGCACCACCGGGGAGCTGTTTTTT CASSRVSGGTTGELFF
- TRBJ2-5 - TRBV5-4 TGTGCCAGCAGCTTTACTCCGGGACAACCCCAAGAGACCCAGTACTTC CASSFTPGQPQETQYF
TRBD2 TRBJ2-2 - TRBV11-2 TGTGCCAGCAGCTTAACTAGCGGGGGGGCCGGGGAGCTGTTTTTT CASSLTSGGAGELFF
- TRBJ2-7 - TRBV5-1 TGCGCCAGCAAGGATCTACGGCAGGGGCTCTACGAGCAGTACTTC CASKDLRQGLYEQYF
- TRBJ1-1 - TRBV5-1 TGCGCCAGCAGCCTGGGACGGGACACTGAAGCTTTCTTT CASSLGRDTEAFF
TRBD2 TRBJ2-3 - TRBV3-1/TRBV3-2 TGTGCCAGCAGCCAAGAACGCGGGGGGGCGGGCACAGATACGCAGTATTTT CASSQERGGAGTDTQYF
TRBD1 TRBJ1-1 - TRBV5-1 TGCGCCAGCAGTCGCGGACAGGGGAACACTGAAGCTTTCTTT CASSRGQGNTEAFF
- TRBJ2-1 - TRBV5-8 TGTGCCAGCACCCTGGTTAGTGTCGGGTGGGAGCAGTTCTTC CASTLVSVGWEQFF
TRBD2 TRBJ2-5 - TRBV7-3 TGTGCCAGCAGCTTCAGACTAGCGGGAGGTCCTTGTCAAGAGACCCAGTACTTC CASSFRLAGGPCQETQYF
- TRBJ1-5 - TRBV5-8 TGTGCCAGCAGCTTGCGGTCGGAGTCTCAGCCCCAGCATTTT CASSLRSESQPQHF
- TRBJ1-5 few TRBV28 TGTGCCAGCAACTACGGACACCCAGCCGTTCAGCCCCAGCATTTT CASNYGHPAVQPQHF
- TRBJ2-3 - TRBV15 TGTGCCACCAGCAGAGAGGGCAGGGGAGCAGATACGCAGTATTTT CATSREGRGADTQYF
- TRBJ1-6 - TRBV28 TGTGCCAGCAGTTTGGGTGGCCAGGTAGATAATTCACCCCTCCACTTT CASSLGGQVDNSPLHF
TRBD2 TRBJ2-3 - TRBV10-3 TGTGCCATCAGTGAGACTAGCGGGGGTTCAGATACGCAGTATTTT CAISETSGGSDTQYF
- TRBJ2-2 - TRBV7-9 TGTGCCAGCAGCTTTTCCGCGAACACCGGGGAGCTGTTTTTT CASSFSANTGELFF
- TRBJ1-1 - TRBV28 TGTGCCAGCAGTTTAACTCCCGCAGGGGTTAGGACTGAAGCTTTCTTT CASSLTPAGVRTEAFF
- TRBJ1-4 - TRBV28 TGTGCCAGCAGCCCCGCGGGGGCGCCGAATGAAAAACTGTTTTTT CASSPAGAPNEKLFF
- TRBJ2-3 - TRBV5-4 TGTGCCAGCAGTCCAGGGTTGTTGGGCACAGATACGCAGTATTTT CASSPGLLGTDTQYF
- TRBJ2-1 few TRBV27 TGTGCCAGCAGTTTAGAGGACTCCTACAATGAGCAGTTCTTC CASSLEDSYNEQFF
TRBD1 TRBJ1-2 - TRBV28 TGTGCCAGCAACCCGGACAGGCAGTTTCTCCGAGGGGGCTACACCTTC CASNPDRQFLRGGYTF
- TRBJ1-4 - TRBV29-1 TGCAGCGTAGAGGGGGGGGGCGGAAAACTGTTTTTT CSVEGGGGKLFF
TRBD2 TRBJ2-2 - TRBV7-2 TGTGCCAGCAGCTCAAGACTAGCGGGGGCCAACACCGGGGAGCTGTTTTTT CASSSRLAGANTGELFF
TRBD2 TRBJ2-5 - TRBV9 TGTGCCAGCAGCGTGCTAGCGGGGCCGCAAGAGACCCAGTACTTC CASSVLAGPQETQYF